The T cell receptor (beta chain) under discussion was sequenced for a study of blood T cell repertoires in COVID-19. Across the whole study: T cells, B-cell-depleted T cells, or PBMCs supplied cDNA or gDNA.

Generated by immunoSEQ multiplex PCR, the TCRdb table keeps only in-frame clones and is missing some. The data show 150,000 to 200,000 clones, with approximately 91% seen just once and around 2.1% held by the top ten. CDR1 SGHNT and CDR2 YYREEE come from the germline V gene (reference sequence). The CDR3 consists of 15 residues. V shed 3 bases and J shed 3 bases, with 15 bases lying between them. Sequencing was carried out using peripheral blood. The rearrangement uses TRBV5-4 and TRBJ1-1; possibly TRBD1 for D (5 bases). The TCR originated in a man between 18 and 29 years old with acute or convalescent COVID-19. CDR3 amino acids: CASSYGGGPDTEAFF. The CDR3, as DNA: TGTGCCAGCAGCTACGGCGGGGGTCCAGACACTGAAGCTTTCTTT.